This TCR beta chain was identified in a study of blood T cell repertoires in COVID-19. The wider study: Sites across the United States, Italy and Spain contributed samples from acute and convalescent COVID-19. T cells, B-cell-depleted T cells, or PBMCs provided the cDNA or gDNA that served as material.

The CDR3 totals 15 residues. Germline CDR1 SGHKS, CDR2 YYEKEE (reference sequence). V gave up 4 bases and J gave up 0 bases; unmatched junction bases: 6. Original data processing: Estimated nucleated cell counts came from reference gene primer amplification. Sequenced by immunoSEQ multiplex PCR; TCRdb stores in-frame clones only, minus some. D and trimming were read from the DNA, whereas the V and J calls and clone size are those reported in that table. The table has roughly 60,000 clones, around 84% seen once. What was sequenced was peripheral blood. The TCR was taken from a human donor with active COVID-19. The donor label of this sample is uncertain. The V and J genes are TRBV5-5 and TRBJ2-7; 8 bases map to TRBD1. The CDR3 protein is CASSLGQGSSYEQYF. CDR3 coding DNA: TGTGCCAGCAGCCTCGGACAGGGTTCCTCCTACGAGCAGTACTTC.